This T cell receptor beta chain stems from a study of beta chain features in type 1 diabetes. V was clipped by 1 base and J by 5 bases, with 12 bases between them. This CDR3 region has 14 residues. CDR1 is SGHRS and CDR2 is YFSETQ in the germline V gene. CD45RO/CCR7/CD25/CD127/CD95/CD27 separated CD4+ naive, central memory, regulatory and stem cell-like memory cells by sorting. Populations obtained by sorting all exceeded 95% purity. Worth noting for this clone: Antigen specificity is unknown.

Study findings and constraints: The study found fewer insertions and more deletions at VDJ junctions in type 1 diabetes patients. Shorter TCRB CDR3s, moderately but significantly so, were found in Type 1 diabetes patients in all four CD4+ subsets.

Investigators reverse transcribed all isolated RNA, so they sequenced expressed TCRB transcripts. Sequencing was performed with immunoSEQ multiplex PCR; in TCRdb, only in-frame clones are kept and a portion is missing. The sample lists approximately 360,000 clones; around 12% were seen once. What was sequenced was naive CD4+ T cells from blood. The TCR sequence derives from a woman in her late teens or twenties with type 1 diabetes. V usage is TRBV5-1 and J usage is TRBJ1-1; D is unclear. CDR3 nucleotide sequence: TGCGCCAGCAGCTTGTATGGCGGAGAAACTGAAGCTTTCTTT. It is translated as CASSLYGGETEAFF.